The 11 T cell receptor beta chains listed next were all sequenced from one sample in a study of T cells in Graves' hyperthyroidism and ophthalmopathy. Using RNA transcripts as the source, TCR beta CDR3 regions were amplified. Researchers ran a first-round RT-PCR on the TCR CDR3 using the HTBI primer set. TCRdb re-called the multiplex PCR reads through MiXCR, storing one row per CDR3 protein. There are fewer than 350,000 distinct CDR3 sequences in the sample; around 15% occur only once, and around 30% lies in the top ten. Sequencing was performed on blood. The receptors originated from a woman aged 45-65 years with Graves' hyperthyroidism that later progressed to Graves' ophthalmopathy.

J is TRBJ1-6 and V is TRBV2, with a tentative D call TRBD1 (6 bases). The CDR3 runs 12 residues. V dropped 10 bases and J dropped 6 bases, with 10 bases sitting between them. Germline lookup yields CDR1 SNHLY and CDR2 FYNNEI. CDR3 sequence: CATGTPNSPLHF. CDR3 coding DNA: TGTGCCACCGGGACACCTAATTCACCCCTCCACTTT.

V is TRBV6-1 and J is TRBJ2-1; 7 nucleotides match TRBD1. The CDR3 runs 14 residues. In germline, CDR1 is MNHNS, CDR2 SASEGT. The trim removed 2 bases at V and 14 bases at J, leaving 12 bases unmatched. The CDR3 is CASSERDSTWVKFF. For the CDR3, the DNA is TGTGCCAGCAGTGAAAGGGACAGTACATGGGTTAAGTTCTTC.

The gene calls are TRBV29-1 and TRBJ2-3, with 8 bases identical to TRBD1. V was pared by 4 bases and J by 2 bases, with 5 bases of the junction left unmatched. Germline CDR1 reads SQVTM; CDR2 reads ANQGSEA. CDR3 length equals 14 residues. The CDR3 bases are TGCAGCGTTGGGGACAGGTGGTCCACAGATACGCAGTATTTT. This codes for CSVGDRWSTDTQYF.

This clonotype was detected many times. The chain employs TRBV20-1 and TRBJ2-7; D tentatively reads TRBD1 or TRBD2 (5 bases each). The CDR3 totals 11 residues. V lost 3 bases and J 7 bases, leaving 10 bases between the germline ends. Germline-derived CDR1 and CDR2 are DFQATT and SNEGSKA (reference sequence). The DNA of the CDR3 is TGCAGTGCTAGCGGGGCCTCTGAGCAGTACTTC. It translates to CSASGASEQYF.

This clonotype was counted at least ten times. This chain links TRBV5-1 with TRBJ2-7; 8 bases line up with TRBD1. Trimming took 0 bases from V and 3 from J; bases not matched to a gene: 14. This CDR3 has 18 residues. Germline loops: CDR1 SGHRS, CDR2 YFSETQ. In nucleotides, the CDR3 is TGCGCCAGCAGCTTGGGACAGGGGTTCATTCCGTCGGGCTACGAGCAGTACTTC. Encoded protein: CASSLGQGFIPSGYEQYF.

The chain's CDR3 is CASSSQGVQETQYF. For the CDR3, the DNA is TGTGCCAGCAGCTCCCAGGGGGTCCAAGAGACCCAGTACTTC. The rearrangement joins TRBV5-8 to TRBJ2-5, with 7 bases fitting TRBD1. The CDR3 spans 14 residues. J lost 1 base, V lost 3 bases, and 3 bases had no gene match. The germline CDR1 and CDR2 sequences are SGHTS and YDEGEE.

This rearrangement joins TRBV5-8 to TRBJ2-7; the match to TRBD1 covers 9 bases. The CDR3 has 14 amino acids. Germline V lookup: CDR1 SGHTS, CDR2 YDEGEE. V trimming: 4 bases; J trimming: 7 bases; junction bases outside the gene matches: 9. The CDR3 loop reads CASSRKTGGEEQYF. The CDR3 region has the DNA TGTGCCAGCAGCCGCAAGACAGGGGGTGAGGAGCAGTACTTC. Filled out from reference TRBV5-8 and TRBJ2-7, the complete variable domain reads EAGVTQSPTHLIKTRGQQATLRCSPISGHTSVYWYQQALGLGLQFLLWYDEGEERNRGNFPPRFSGRQFPNYSSELNVNALELEDSALYLCASSRKTGGEEQYFGPGTRLTVT.

In its sample, this clonotype was seen many times. This rearrangement joins TRBV6-1 to TRBJ1-2, with 9 positions matching TRBD1. The CDR3 is 12 amino acids. Germline lookup yields CDR1 MNHNS and CDR2 SASEGT. V was pared by 5 bases and J by 14 bases, with 9 bases of the junction left unmatched. CDR3 protein: CASSRDRAKLTF. The CDR3 nucleotides are TGTGCCAGCAGTCGGGACAGGGCGAAGTTAACCTTC.

This clonotype has just a few counts. This sequence joins TRBV7-9 and TRBJ1-2; 7 bases are shared with TRBD1. J was trimmed by 2 bases and V by 5 bases; bases with no gene match: 8. Germline-derived CDR1 and CDR2 are SEHNR and FQNEAQ (reference sequence). The CDR3 totals 15 residues. The CDR3 spells CASSPRTGPNYGYTF. The CDR3 coding sequence is TGTGCCAGCAGCCCACGGACAGGTCCGAACTATGGCTACACCTTC.

This clonotype was observed a handful of times. V usage is TRBV29-1 and J usage is TRBJ1-6; 8 bases map to TRBD1. The CDR3 loop spans 14 amino acids. The V gene's germline CDR1 is SQVTM and CDR2 ANQGSEA. The J segment lost 6 bases and the V segment lost 8 bases, leaving 9 bases of the junction unmatched. CDR3 sequence (DNA): TGCAGCCCTATCGGACAGGGCTCTAATTCACCCCTCCACTTT. It is translated as CSPIGQGSNSPLHF.

CDR3 loop: CASETTGPYEQYF. CDR3 in DNA: TGTGCCAGCGAAACGACAGGTCCCTACGAGCAGTACTTC. This sequence joins TRBV7-9 and TRBJ2-7; tentative D call: TRBD1 (6 bases). The V end was cut by 8 bases, the J end by 2 bases, with 13 bases between. CDR3 length: 13 amino acids. From germline, CDR1 is SEHNR and CDR2 FQNEAQ (reference sequence).